This T cell receptor (beta chain) emerged from a study of blood T cells in healthy people across ages. Comments on this clonotype: Its antigen remains unidentified. Relative to the germline gene, one junction end is altered; a read error may explain this.

Study-wide results and caveats: Age advanced and TCR beta diversity per million T cells fell, roughly linearly. Higher diversity, along with more naive CD4+ cells, distinguished long-lived donors from aged donors.

CDR1 is SGHTA, CDR2 FQGNSA, per germline. The CDR3 has 15 amino acids. The authors drew about 9.5 milliliters of peripheral blood from each donor. A sample-barcoded 5' primer and a J-beta primer mix were used in a second PCR of about 6 to 11 cycles. TCRdb re-analysed the 5' RACE reads in MiXCR, keeping a single row per CDR3 protein. The sample holds roughly 1,800,000 distinct CDR3 sequences, 40% to 55% seen once. The specimen was blood. This clonotype was sampled from a middle-aged woman in good health. The chain joins TRBV7-2 to TRBJ2-7; weak D call: TRBD1 (5 bases). The CDR3 sequence: CASRTGPLLYNERYF. CDR3 nucleotide sequence: TGTGCCAGCAGAACAGGTCCTCTCCTCTACAATGAGCGGTACTTC. Full variable domain (rest looked up from reference TRBV7-2 and TRBJ2-7): GAGVSQSPSNKVTEKGKDVELRCDPISGHTALYWYRQSLGQGLEFLIYFQGNSAPDKSGLPSDRFSAERTGGSVSTLTIQRTQQEDSAVYLCASRTGPLLYNERYFGPGTRLTVT.